These 20 T cell receptor beta chains originate from one sample sequenced in a study of CDR3 diversity in severe acne (dated by TCRdb to about 2019). Library construction relied on PCR. The instrument was an Illumina HiSeq 2000. TCRdb reanalyzed the raw reads on its own, using fastp at Q25 for trimming and MiXCR for clone calling, and kept in-frame beta chains. Merged by CDR3 protein, the rows form single entries marked with the most common genes and DNA. The sample records approximately 90,000 distinct CDR3 sequences, over 45% of which are singletons. Together, the top ten hold over 9% of the sample. The sample taken for sequencing was blood. These receptors were taken from a male donor in good health, serving as a control.

This clonotype has a count of ten or more. The J gene is TRBJ1-1, the V gene TRBV7-2, with TRBD1 as a possible D gene (5 bases). The length of the CDR3 is 16 residues. V was trimmed by 2 bases and J by 2 bases, leaving 15 bases between them. Per the germline V gene, CDR1 is SGHTA and CDR2 is FQGNSA. The CDR3 region is CASSLTKTAVNTEAFF. Written as DNA, the CDR3 is TGTGCCAGCAGCTTAACGAAGACAGCAGTCAACACTGAAGCTTTCTTT.

This rearrangement joins TRBV25-1 to TRBJ1-6; the D gene is possibly TRBD1 (6 bases). The V and J ends lost 5 bases and 10 bases respectively, with 21 bases between them. This CDR3 comprises 16 residues. Germline V gene lookup returns CDR1 MGHDK and CDR2 SYGVNS. CDR3 nucleotides: TGTGCCAGCAGTACACTCCTCAGGGGCCAGGGGTCACCCCTCCACTTT. Amino acid sequence: CASSTLLRGQGSPLHF. The full variable domain, rest sourced from reference TRBV25-1 and TRBJ1-6, is EADIYQTPRYLVIGTGKKITLECSQTMGHDKMYWYQQDPGMELHLIHYSYGVNSTEKGDLSSESTVSRIRTEHFPLTLESARPSHTSQYLCASSTLLRGQGSPLHFGNGTRLTVT.

This clonotype was seen ten or more times. The chain's CDR3 is CASSFMDGNQPQHF. The DNA of the CDR3 is TGTGCCAGCAGTTTCATGGACGGGAATCAGCCCCAGCATTTT. The chain links TRBV12-3 or TRBV12-4 to TRBJ1-5; D is uncertain. The CDR3 length is 14 residues. With 3 bases removed from V and 4 bases from J, the gap between germline ends came to 10 bases.

This clonotype was seen ten or more times. The V and J genes are TRBV25-1 and TRBJ1-2, with D perhaps matching TRBD1 (5 bases). This CDR3 spans 13 amino acids. Germline V lookup: CDR1 MGHDK, CDR2 SYGVNS. V lost 5 bases, J lost 8 bases, and 15 bases lay in between. CDR3 protein: CASSSGQRRGYTF. CDR3 nucleotide sequence: TGTGCCAGCAGTTCGGGGCAGAGGCGCGGCTACACCTTC.

The chain carries TRBV20-1 and TRBJ1-2; D is uncertain. The V and J ends lost 0 bases and 7 bases respectively, with 6 bases between them. The CDR3 spans 11 residues. Germline assignment: CDR1 DFQATT and CDR2 SNEGSKA (reference sequence). The CDR3 reads CSARDTVGYTF. CDR3 nucleotides: TGCAGTGCTAGAGATACGGTTGGCTACACCTTC.

This clonotype was recorded at least ten times. The chain carries TRBV20-1 and TRBJ1-5; no reliable D call. V was clipped by 3 bases and J by 0 bases, with 12 bases between them. This CDR3 is built from 15 residues. CDR1 DFQATT and CDR2 SNEGSKA come from the germline V gene (reference sequence). The CDR3 DNA is TGCAGTGCTAGTATCGTAATTAATAGCAATCAGCCCCAGCATTTT. Translated: CSASIVINSNQPQHF.

Note on this clonotype: A much larger clone lies a single base off, so this may be a read error. The final CDR3 position lacks the conserved phenylalanine or tryptophan, pointing to a likely read error. This chain connects TRBV5-1 to TRBJ2-7; no reliable D call. Germline CDR1 reads SGHRS; CDR2 reads YFSETQ. Trimming left V 0 bases short and J 0 bases short, with 10 bases between. This CDR3 has 15 residues. CDR3 in DNA: TGCGCCAGCAGCTTGGGTGGACGGTCCTCCTACGAGCAGTACCTC. This encodes CASSLGGRSSYEQYL.

This clonotype was seen only a few times. The chain is built from TRBV24-1 and TRBJ1-2, with 9 nucleotides matching TRBD1. The J segment lost 7 bases and the V segment lost 2 bases, leaving 4 bases of the junction unmatched. CDR3 length equals 14 residues. CDR1 KGHDR and CDR2 SFDVKD come from the germline V gene. CDR3 amino acids: CATSDSTGGRGYTF. The CDR3 DNA reads TGTGCCACCAGTGATTCGACAGGGGGTCGTGGCTACACCTTC.

V usage is TRBV20-1 and J usage is TRBJ2-5; D remains ambiguous. Germline values: CDR1 DFQATT, CDR2 SNEGSKA (reference sequence). V lost 7 bases and J lost 2, with 11 bases in between. The CDR3 is 12 residues long. The DNA for the CDR3 is TGCAGTGTTATAGGGATACAAGAGACCCAGTACTTC. It specifies CSVIGIQETQYF.

This clonotype turned up a few times. This rearrangement joins TRBV2 to TRBJ1-5; 9 bases are shared with TRBD1. The ends lost 7 bases at V and 4 bases at J; junction bases unmatched: 2. Germline CDR1 is SNHLY and CDR2 is FYNNEI. There are 13 residues in the CDR3. The DNA of the CDR3 is TGTGCCAGCAAAGGGACAGGGAATCAGCCCCAGCATTTT. Translation gives CASKGTGNQPQHF.

This clonotype was seen ten or more times. The CDR3 carries no conserved terminal phenylalanine or tryptophan, so it likely arises from a read error. The chain carries TRBV7-3 and TRBJ1-1; D is ambiguous. Germline V lookup: CDR1 SGHTA, CDR2 FQGTGA. This CDR3 contains 13 residues. CDR3 DNA sequence: TGTGCCTGCAGCTTGGATGGGAACACTGAAGCTTTCTAT. This codes for CACSLDGNTEAFY.

This chain connects TRBV10-3 to TRBJ1-3; 7 bases agree with TRBD1. The CDR3 spans 13 residues. V lost 4 bases and J lost 5; bases outside the gene matches: 2. The V gene's germline CDR1 is ENHRY and CDR2 SYGVKD. CDR3 in DNA: TGTGCCATCAGTGGAGGGGGCAGAAACACCATATATTTT. Residues: CAISGGGRNTIYF.

In its sample, this clonotype was seen many times. This sequence joins TRBV12-3 or TRBV12-4 and TRBJ1-5, with D possibly matching TRBD1 (6 bases). This CDR3 is 15 amino acids long. V lost 3 bases and J 3 bases, leaving 12 bases between the germline ends. CDR3 region: CASSLRGHDNQPQHF. The CDR3, as DNA: TGTGCCAGCAGTTTGAGGGGACATGACAATCAGCCCCAGCATTTT.

The table lists this clonotype with a few counts. This chain joins TRBV28 and TRBJ1-6; 10 nucleotides match TRBD1. J was trimmed by 10 bases and V by 4 bases; bases with no gene match: 4. The CDR3 extends over 14 amino acids. CDR1 and CDR2 from the germline V gene are MDHEN and SYDVKM. The chain's CDR3 is CASSWDRGGSPLHF. DNA of the CDR3: TGTGCCAGCAGTTGGGACAGGGGTGGCTCACCCCTCCACTTT.

CDR3 coding DNA: TGTGCCATCAGGGGACAGCCCAATTCACCCCTCCACTTT. This codes for CAIRGQPNSPLHF. The gene calls are TRBV10-3 and TRBJ1-6; 7 positions agree with TRBD1. After removal of 6 bases from V and 7 bases from J, the junction contained 3 bases not matched to a gene. Germline V CDR1 and CDR2: ENHRY, SYGVKD. The CDR3 has 13 residues.

The chain has TRBV5-1 and TRBJ1-2, with D unclear. Germline CDR1 SGHRS, CDR2 YFSETQ. Trimming took off 4 bases at V and 7 bases at J, with 20 bases between the two ends. The CDR3 is made up of 15 amino acids. DNA of the CDR3: TGCGCCAGCAGCCTTCCGAGGACCGAGCCGGGTGGCTACACCTTC. Translated, it gives CASSLPRTEPGGYTF.

The chain carries TRBV2 and TRBJ2-5; the match to TRBD2 covers 9 bases. Germline V gene data show CDR1 as SNHLY and CDR2 as FYNNEI. J was trimmed by 2 bases and V by 6 bases; bases with no gene match: 4. The CDR3 sequence is 14 residues long. CDR3 sequence reads: CASRRLAVQETQYF. The CDR3, as DNA: TGTGCCAGCAGGAGACTAGCGGTTCAAGAGACCCAGTACTTC. Filled out from reference TRBV2 and TRBJ2-5, the complete variable domain reads EPEVTQTPSHQVTQMGQEVILRCVPISNHLYFYWYRQILGQKVEFLVSFYNNEISEKSEIFDDQFSVERPDGSNFTLKIRSTKLEDSAMYFCASRRLAVQETQYFGPGTRLLVL.

This clonotype was seen a handful of times. The chain couples TRBV7-8 to TRBJ2-5; TRBD1 or TRBD2 may be the D gene (5 bases each). Germline-derived CDR1 and CDR2 are SGHVS and FQNEAQ. Trimming shortened V by 2 bases and J by 5 bases, and 12 bases separated the two germline ends. CDR3 length equals 14 residues. CDR3 nucleotides: TGTGCCAGCAGCTTACGGCAGGGACGGGAGACCCAGTACTTC. This sequence encodes CASSLRQGRETQYF.

A few counts support this clonotype. As DNA, the CDR3 is TGCAGTGCTTCCCGTACCTTACTAGCGGGGGGGCAAGAGACCCAGTACTTC. This translates into CSASRTLLAGGQETQYF. This rearrangement joins TRBV20-1 to TRBJ2-5; 13 bases are a match to TRBD2. J lost 2 bases, V lost 5 bases, and 11 bases had no gene match. CDR1 and CDR2 from the germline V gene are DFQATT and SNEGSKA (reference sequence). The CDR3 contains 17 residues.

This clonotype appeared many times. This may stem from a read error, because a much larger clone lies one nucleotide away. The rearrangement uses TRBV10-3 and TRBJ2-3; no definite D call. Germline V gives CDR1 ENHRY, CDR2 SYGVKD. This CDR3 contains 18 residues. The CDR3, as DNA: TGTGCCATCGGTGAGTCTGTGACGGCCGACTTTAGCACAGATACGCAGTATTTT. This gives the protein CAIGESVTADFSTDTQYF.